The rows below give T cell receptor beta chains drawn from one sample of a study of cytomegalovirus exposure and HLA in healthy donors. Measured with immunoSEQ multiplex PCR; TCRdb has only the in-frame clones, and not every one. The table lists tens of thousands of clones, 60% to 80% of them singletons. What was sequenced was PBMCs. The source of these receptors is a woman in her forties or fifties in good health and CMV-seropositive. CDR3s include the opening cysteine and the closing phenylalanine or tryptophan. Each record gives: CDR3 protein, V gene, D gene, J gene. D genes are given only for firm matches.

CDR3 protein: CASSFQAVGPYEQYF; V gene: TRBV7-9; D gene: -; J gene: TRBJ2-7
CDR3 protein: CASSVGQKETQYF; V gene: TRBV9; D gene: -; J gene: TRBJ2-5
CDR3 protein: CASSPESYNEQFF; V gene: TRBV7-9; D gene: -; J gene: TRBJ2-1
CDR3 protein: CASSWSGFEQYF; V gene: TRBV5-1; D gene: -; J gene: TRBJ2-7
CDR3 protein: CASSRDTTYEQYF; V gene: TRBV18; D gene: -; J gene: TRBJ2-7
CDR3 protein: CASSYSQGALEKLFF; V gene: TRBV6-6; D gene: TRBD1; J gene: TRBJ1-4
CDR3 protein: CSSSLGRSPYNQPQHF; V gene: TRBV7-9; D gene: -; J gene: TRBJ1-5
CDR3 protein: CASSQSRTGDNQPQHF; V gene: TRBV16; D gene: TRBD1; J gene: TRBJ1-5
CDR3 protein: CVSRRIPGGVNVETQYF; V gene: TRBV2; D gene: -; J gene: TRBJ2-5
CDR3 protein: CASSRIGQGYNEQFF; V gene: TRBV12-5; D gene: TRBD1; J gene: TRBJ2-1
CDR3 protein: CASSLTVTQRERHTGELFF; V gene: TRBV5-1; D gene: TRBD2; J gene: TRBJ2-2
CDR3 protein: CASSYPQPGGNTEAFF; V gene: TRBV6-5; D gene: -; J gene: TRBJ1-1
CDR3 protein: CASSYLGRGGGEQFF; V gene: TRBV2; D gene: TRBD2; J gene: TRBJ2-1
CDR3 protein: CASRDSGRNPSEQYF; V gene: TRBV19; D gene: TRBD2; J gene: TRBJ2-7
CDR3 protein: CASSSGGPTDTQYF; V gene: TRBV19; D gene: TRBD2; J gene: TRBJ2-3
CDR3 protein: CAISEGTALGTDTQYF; V gene: TRBV10-3; D gene: -; J gene: TRBJ2-3
CDR3 protein: CASSRNPGQGKNTIYF; V gene: TRBV11-2; D gene: TRBD1; J gene: TRBJ1-3
CDR3 protein: CASSYRGLGGYTF; V gene: TRBV6-5; D gene: -; J gene: TRBJ1-2
CDR3 protein: CSVEEWLEGRAPDTQYF; V gene: TRBV29-1; D gene: -; J gene: TRBJ2-3
CDR3 protein: CASSLDRGWDTEAFF; V gene: TRBV7-9; D gene: TRBD1; J gene: TRBJ1-1
CDR3 protein: CASSLEGRGIDYGYTF; V gene: TRBV5-1; D gene: -; J gene: TRBJ1-2
CDR3 protein: CAWRDDRGYEQYF; V gene: TRBV30; D gene: TRBD1; J gene: TRBJ2-7
CDR3 protein: CASSRGLMQYF; V gene: TRBV28; D gene: -; J gene: TRBJ2-5
CDR3 protein: CSASQGANQPQHF; V gene: TRBV29-1; D gene: -; J gene: TRBJ1-5
CDR3 protein: CAISGSRDRLPTMFGYGYTF; V gene: TRBV10-3; D gene: TRBD1; J gene: TRBJ1-2
CDR3 protein: CASNNPGLLNLGNEQFF; V gene: TRBV10-2; D gene: -; J gene: TRBJ2-1
CDR3 protein: CSAKGAGMNTEAFF; V gene: TRBV29-1; D gene: TRBD1; J gene: TRBJ1-1
CDR3 protein: CSSSLGGGEQYF; V gene: TRBV7-9; D gene: -; J gene: TRBJ2-7
CDR3 protein: CASSPSVGGGEQYF; V gene: TRBV18; D gene: -; J gene: TRBJ2-7
CDR3 protein: CASSQVGGQGYGYTF; V gene: TRBV4-1; D gene: TRBD1; J gene: TRBJ1-2
CDR3 protein: CSVGVGGGYNEQFF; V gene: TRBV29-1; D gene: -; J gene: TRBJ2-1
CDR3 protein: CASSILSYNEQFF; V gene: TRBV10-1; D gene: -; J gene: TRBJ2-1
CDR3 protein: CASSQAGTRNTEAFF; V gene: TRBV4-3; D gene: -; J gene: TRBJ1-1
CDR3 protein: CASSLRQGLVYEQYF; V gene: TRBV14; D gene: TRBD1; J gene: TRBJ2-7
CDR3 protein: CASSLRLSGRRLNEQFF; V gene: TRBV5-1; D gene: TRBD2; J gene: TRBJ2-1
CDR3 protein: CASSQLQGGGTEAFF; V gene: TRBV4-3; D gene: TRBD1; J gene: TRBJ1-1
CDR3 protein: CASRTPSNQPQHF; V gene: TRBV28; D gene: -; J gene: TRBJ1-5
CDR3 protein: CASTDRGVRENYGYTF; V gene: TRBV28; D gene: TRBD1; J gene: TRBJ1-2
CDR3 protein: CASREGLASTDTQYF; V gene: TRBV19; D gene: TRBD2; J gene: TRBJ2-3
CDR3 protein: CASSSRNTGELFF; V gene: TRBV19; D gene: -; J gene: TRBJ2-2
CDR3 protein: CATSRDHLGGGETQYF; V gene: TRBV15; D gene: -; J gene: TRBJ2-5
CDR3 protein: CSVESRNGYTF; V gene: TRBV29-1; D gene: -; J gene: TRBJ1-2
CDR3 protein: CSVAPGNYGYTF; V gene: TRBV29-1; D gene: -; J gene: TRBJ1-2
CDR3 protein: CASSPYPGAGGAYEQYF; V gene: TRBV7-9; D gene: TRBD2; J gene: TRBJ2-7
CDR3 protein: CASSPGTGYQETQYF; V gene: TRBV11-3; D gene: TRBD1; J gene: TRBJ2-5
CDR3 protein: CANSQDRGGQNRPVYGYTF; V gene: TRBV4-1; D gene: -; J gene: TRBJ1-2
CDR3 protein: CATGTTAGNTIYF; V gene: TRBV19; D gene: -; J gene: TRBJ1-3
CDR3 protein: CASSRGGQGFTGELFF; V gene: TRBV18; D gene: TRBD1; J gene: TRBJ2-2
CDR3 protein: CSASTSASYEQYF; V gene: TRBV29-1; D gene: TRBD2; J gene: TRBJ2-7
CDR3 protein: CASSAGRGTGGPKTQYF; V gene: TRBV19; D gene: TRBD1; J gene: TRBJ2-5
CDR3 protein: CASSQTRAYEQYF; V gene: TRBV18; D gene: -; J gene: TRBJ2-7
CDR3 protein: CASRATGPGYTF; V gene: TRBV28; D gene: -; J gene: TRBJ1-2